These T cell receptor beta chains were read from a single sample in a study of immune cell composition in non-small cell lung cancer. Profiling relied on immunoSEQ multiplex PCR, and the TCRdb table lists in-frame clones only, not all of them. In the table there are 14,000 or so clones, approximately 84% of which are singletons. Sequenced sample: lung tumor tissue. These receptors came from a human donor with non-small cell lung cancer. Each CDR3 is given with its conserved first and last residue. Each record gives: D gene, V gene, J gene, clone size, CDR3 DNA, CDR3 protein. D genes are given only for firm matches. Clone size is not always given. Where it is, it says once, few, many or a class for expanded clones.

d_call: TRBD1
v_call: TRBV2
j_call: TRBJ1-5
clone_size: few
cdr3_nt: TGTGCCAGCAGTGGGACAGGGGGCAATCAGCCCCAGCATTTT
cdr3_aa: CASSGTGGNQPQHF

d_call: TRBD1
v_call: TRBV11-1
j_call: TRBJ2-5
clone_size: NA
cdr3_nt: TGTGCCAGCAGCTACGGATCCGGGACAGGGGGGTTCATGGAGACCCAGTACTTC
cdr3_aa: CASSYGSGTGGFMETQYF

d_call: TRBD2
v_call: TRBV11-2
j_call: TRBJ2-2
clone_size: NA
cdr3_nt: TGTGCCAGCAGAGAAGGATTGCGGGAGGCGAACACCGGGGAGCTGTTTTTT
cdr3_aa: CASREGLREANTGELFF

d_call: TRBD2
v_call: TRBV5-4
j_call: TRBJ2-5
clone_size: once
cdr3_nt: TGTGCCAGCAGCCGGACTAGCGGGATGGAGACCCAGTACTTC
cdr3_aa: CASSRTSGMETQYF

d_call: NA
v_call: TRBV7-2
j_call: TRBJ1-1
clone_size: NA
cdr3_nt: TGTGCCAGCAGCTTTTCCTTGAGCACTGAAGCTTTCTTT
cdr3_aa: CASSFSLSTEAFF

d_call: NA
v_call: TRBV5-5
j_call: TRBJ1-1
clone_size: NA
cdr3_nt: TGTGCCAGCAGCTTGGATTGGGGCGGGGACACTGAAGCTTTCTTT
cdr3_aa: CASSLDWGGDTEAFF

d_call: TRBD2
v_call: TRBV28
j_call: TRBJ2-1
clone_size: once
cdr3_nt: TGTGCCAGCAGTTCGTCCTCTAGCGGGAGGTTAAATGAGCAGTTCTTC
cdr3_aa: CASSSSSSGRLNEQFF

d_call: TRBD1
v_call: TRBV20-1
j_call: TRBJ2-7
clone_size: NA
cdr3_nt: TGCAGTGCCGCACAGGGGGACGAGCAGTACTTC
cdr3_aa: CSAAQGDEQYF

d_call: NA
v_call: TRBV5-1
j_call: TRBJ2-3
clone_size: NA
cdr3_nt: TGCGCCAGTAGAATCGGGGTAGCGACGAGGGATACGCAGTATTTT
cdr3_aa: CASRIGVATRDTQYF

d_call: NA
v_call: TRBV11-3
j_call: TRBJ1-6
clone_size: NA
cdr3_nt: TGTGCCAGCAGCTTAGGATGGTCCGGCGGAGGTATAATTTCACCCCTCCACTTT
cdr3_aa: CASSLGWSGGGIISPLHF

d_call: NA
v_call: TRBV6-5
j_call: TRBJ2-7
clone_size: NA
cdr3_nt: TGTGCCAGCAGTTACTCTGGGTGGCAGTCCTACTACGAGCAGTACTTC
cdr3_aa: CASSYSGWQSYYEQYF

d_call: NA
v_call: TRBV6-5
j_call: TRBJ2-7
clone_size: NA
cdr3_nt: TGTGCCAGCAAGATTAGCGGAAGGTCCTACGAGCAGTACTTC
cdr3_aa: CASKISGRSYEQYF

d_call: NA
v_call: TRBV11-3
j_call: TRBJ2-1
clone_size: NA
cdr3_nt: TGTGCCAGCAACTTAGTTGGCAGGGGAGGGAATGAGCAGTTCTTC
cdr3_aa: CASNLVGRGGNEQFF

d_call: TRBD2
v_call: TRBV28
j_call: TRBJ2-7
clone_size: once
cdr3_nt: TGTGCCAGCAGTTTCGGACTAGGCTACGAGCAGTACTTC
cdr3_aa: CASSFGLGYEQYF

d_call: NA
v_call: TRBV19
j_call: TRBJ2-7
clone_size: few
cdr3_nt: TGTGCCAGTAGTATCGGTTGGAACGAGCAGTACTTC
cdr3_aa: CASSIGWNEQYF

d_call: TRBD2
v_call: TRBV7-2
j_call: TRBJ2-3
clone_size: NA
cdr3_nt: TGTGCCAGCAGCTTAGAGGGACTAGGCACAGATACGCAGTATTTT
cdr3_aa: CASSLEGLGTDTQYF

d_call: NA
v_call: TRBV29-1
j_call: TRBJ2-1
clone_size: few
cdr3_nt: TGCAGCGTTAGGCCCGACGGGAATGAGCAGTTCTTC
cdr3_aa: CSVRPDGNEQFF

d_call: NA
v_call: TRBV7-3
j_call: TRBJ2-7
clone_size: NA
cdr3_nt: TGTGCCAGCAGCCCCAATCAGGGGAGCTACGAGCAGTACTTC
cdr3_aa: CASSPNQGSYEQYF

d_call: TRBD2
v_call: TRBV28
j_call: TRBJ2-7
clone_size: NA
cdr3_nt: TGTGCCAGCAGTTCACCCTCAGGGGATAGCGGGGGAACCTACGAGCAGTACTTC
cdr3_aa: CASSSPSGDSGGTYEQYF

d_call: NA
v_call: TRBV7-9
j_call: TRBJ2-7
clone_size: NA
cdr3_nt: TGTGCCAGCAGCTTAATTTACAACGAGCAGTACTTC
cdr3_aa: CASSLIYNEQYF

d_call: TRBD2
v_call: TRBV19
j_call: TRBJ2-6
clone_size: NA
cdr3_nt: TGTGCCAGTAGGGCTAGCGGTTCCTCTGGGGCCAACGTCCTGACTTTC
cdr3_aa: CASRASGSSGANVLTF

d_call: TRBD2
v_call: TRBV7-2
j_call: TRBJ2-7
clone_size: NA
cdr3_nt: TGTGCCAGCAGCCGTGGGCGGGAGAACGAGCAGTACTTC
cdr3_aa: CASSRGRENEQYF

d_call: NA
v_call: TRBV11-2
j_call: TRBJ2-1
clone_size: NA
cdr3_nt: TGTGCCAGCAGCTCCGAGGGCAGGTTCGACAATGAGCAGTTCTTC
cdr3_aa: CASSSEGRFDNEQFF

d_call: NA
v_call: TRBV6-6
j_call: TRBJ2-6
clone_size: NA
cdr3_nt: TGTGCCAGCAGCCCCGGGGGAACTGGGGCCAACGTCCTGACTTTC
cdr3_aa: CASSPGGTGANVLTF

d_call: TRBD1
v_call: TRBV28
j_call: TRBJ1-4
clone_size: NA
cdr3_nt: TGTGCCAGCAGTCCCTCGGGACAGGGGCCCGAAAAACTGTTTTTT
cdr3_aa: CASSPSGQGPEKLFF

d_call: NA
v_call: TRBV9
j_call: TRBJ2-2
clone_size: NA
cdr3_nt: TGTGCCAGCAGCGTAGGGGTAGGGGGAGATGGCACCGGGGAGCTGTTTTTT
cdr3_aa: CASSVGVGGDGTGELFF

d_call: NA
v_call: TRBV18
j_call: TRBJ1-5
clone_size: NA
cdr3_nt: TGTGCCAGCTCACCAGCGGGTAGGAGCAATCAGCCCCAGCATTTT
cdr3_aa: CASSPAGRSNQPQHF

d_call: NA
v_call: TRBV5-1
j_call: TRBJ2-5
clone_size: NA
cdr3_nt: TGCGCCAGCAGTGCAGGCCAAGAGACCCAGTACTTC
cdr3_aa: CASSAGQETQYF

d_call: NA
v_call: TRBV14
j_call: TRBJ2-1
clone_size: few
cdr3_nt: TGTGCCAGCAGCCAAGATCCCCCTACTAGTGTCCATGAGCAGTTCTTC
cdr3_aa: CASSQDPPTSVHEQFF

d_call: NA
v_call: TRBV28
j_call: TRBJ2-1
clone_size: NA
cdr3_nt: TGTGCCAGCAGTTTTTCGTCTGGGCGGAATGAGCAGTTCTTC
cdr3_aa: CASSFSSGRNEQFF

d_call: TRBD1
v_call: TRBV5-6
j_call: TRBJ2-5
clone_size: NA
cdr3_nt: TGTGCCAGCAGCTTGGACAGGGGGAAAGAGACCCAGTACTTC
cdr3_aa: CASSLDRGKETQYF

d_call: TRBD1
v_call: TRBV28
j_call: TRBJ2-3
clone_size: NA
cdr3_nt: TGTGCCAGCAGTTTTTCCGGACAGGGGGTAGATACGCAGTATTTT
cdr3_aa: CASSFSGQGVDTQYF

d_call: NA
v_call: TRBV5-1
j_call: TRBJ2-7
clone_size: NA
cdr3_nt: TGCGCCAGCAGCTACCAGGGCTGCGAGCAGTACTTC
cdr3_aa: CASSYQGCEQYF

d_call: NA
v_call: TRBV6-4
j_call: TRBJ2-7
clone_size: NA
cdr3_nt: TGTGCCAGCAGGGACCTAGTAGAGCTGGACGAGCAGTACTTC
cdr3_aa: CASRDLVELDEQYF

d_call: NA
v_call: TRBV2
j_call: TRBJ2-3
clone_size: NA
cdr3_nt: TGTGCCAGCACCCCCGAGAACACAGATACGCAGTATTTT
cdr3_aa: CASTPENTDTQYF

d_call: NA
v_call: TRBV13
j_call: TRBJ1-2
clone_size: once
cdr3_nt: TGTGCCAGCAGCCTAAAGACGGGATTTAACTATGGCTACACCTTC
cdr3_aa: CASSLKTGFNYGYTF

d_call: NA
v_call: TRBV7-9
j_call: TRBJ2-7
clone_size: NA
cdr3_nt: TGTGCCAGCAGCTCCATGTACGAGCAGTACTTC
cdr3_aa: CASSSMYEQYF

d_call: NA
v_call: TRBV7-8
j_call: TRBJ1-2
clone_size: NA
cdr3_nt: TGTGCCAGCAGCTTACAACCCGGAACCCTCTATGGCTACACCTTC
cdr3_aa: CASSLQPGTLYGYTF

d_call: NA
v_call: TRBV6-1
j_call: TRBJ2-3
clone_size: NA
cdr3_nt: TGTGCCAGCAGTGAAGATATGTTCTCTAGCACAGATACGCAGTATTTT
cdr3_aa: CASSEDMFSSTDTQYF

d_call: TRBD1
v_call: TRBV28
j_call: TRBJ1-2
clone_size: NA
cdr3_nt: TGTGCCAGCAGGCGACAGGGAGCTAACTATGGCTACACCTTC
cdr3_aa: CASRRQGANYGYTF

d_call: NA
v_call: TRBV28
j_call: TRBJ2-7
clone_size: NA
cdr3_nt: TGTGCCAGCAGCCTCGACGCCTCCTACGAGCAGTACTTC
cdr3_aa: CASSLDASYEQYF

d_call: NA
v_call: TRBV18
j_call: TRBJ1-1
clone_size: NA
cdr3_nt: TGTGCCAGCTCACCACTGGCGGGTTACACTGAAGCTTTCTTT
cdr3_aa: CASSPLAGYTEAFF

d_call: TRBD1
v_call: TRBV11-3
j_call: TRBJ1-2
clone_size: NA
cdr3_nt: TGTGCCAGCAGTTCGGGTGGGGCAGGGGGCCTGGTTATCTATGGCTACACCTTC
cdr3_aa: CASSSGGAGGLVIYGYTF

d_call: TRBD1
v_call: TRBV12-5
j_call: TRBJ1-5
clone_size: NA
cdr3_nt: TGTGCTAGTGGTCAGGACAGGCCGACTAATAGCAATCAGCCCCAGCATTTT
cdr3_aa: CASGQDRPTNSNQPQHF

d_call: TRBD2
v_call: TRBV5-4
j_call: TRBJ2-5
clone_size: NA
cdr3_nt: TGTGCCAGCAGCGGTGGCGGGAGGGCCGGGGAGACCCAGTACTTC
cdr3_aa: CASSGGGRAGETQYF

d_call: NA
v_call: TRBV4-1
j_call: TRBJ2-3
clone_size: NA
cdr3_nt: TGCGCCAGCAGCCAACCGAGGGGGGGAGGCGCAGATACGCAGTATTTT
cdr3_aa: CASSQPRGGGADTQYF

d_call: TRBD1
v_call: TRBV11-3
j_call: TRBJ2-3
clone_size: NA
cdr3_nt: TGTGCCAGCAGCACCCGACAGGGTCAGACAGATACGCAGTATTTT
cdr3_aa: CASSTRQGQTDTQYF

d_call: NA
v_call: TRBV11-2
j_call: TRBJ2-3
clone_size: NA
cdr3_nt: TGTGCCAGCAGCTTAGGGTACATGAGCACAGATACGCAGTATTTT
cdr3_aa: CASSLGYMSTDTQYF

d_call: NA
v_call: TRBV10-3
j_call: TRBJ2-7
clone_size: NA
cdr3_nt: TGTGCCATCAGTGAGCCGCAATCTTCCAGGGAAAAAAACGAGCAGTACTTC
cdr3_aa: CAISEPQSSREKNEQYF

d_call: TRBD2
v_call: TRBV7-9
j_call: TRBJ2-3
clone_size: NA
cdr3_nt: TGTGCCATTCGGGCGGGAGGGGCAGATACGCAGTATTTT
cdr3_aa: CAIRAGGADTQYF

d_call: NA
v_call: TRBV5-1
j_call: TRBJ2-3
clone_size: NA
cdr3_nt: TGCGCCAGCAGCTTGGCCGGGGATACGCAGTATTTT
cdr3_aa: CASSLAGDTQYF

d_call: NA
v_call: TRBV6-1
j_call: TRBJ1-5
clone_size: NA
cdr3_nt: TGTGCCAGCAGTGAACTCCCGGATCAGCCCCAGCATTTT
cdr3_aa: CASSELPDQPQHF

d_call: NA
v_call: TRBV5-1
j_call: TRBJ2-1
clone_size: once
cdr3_nt: TGCGCCAGCAGCTTGGGGTTTAGCGTTGGGGTCTACAATGAGCAGTTCTTC
cdr3_aa: CASSLGFSVGVYNEQFF

d_call: NA
v_call: TRBV11-3
j_call: TRBJ1-3
clone_size: NA
cdr3_nt: TGTGCCAGTGGCCTTGGAAACACCATATATTTT
cdr3_aa: CASGLGNTIYF